The 25 T cell receptor beta chains listed next were all sequenced from one sample in a study of Ad26.COV2.S vaccination and SARS-CoV-2 variants. Only in-frame clones appear in the TCRdb table, and some are missing; sequencing was by immunoSEQ multiplex PCR. The sample shows some 390,000 clones, 80% to 90% of them seen only once. Sample treatment: 15 to 20 received Ad26.COV2.S at low or high dose, single or two shots; five or six received placebo; per-sample allocation not given. Specimen acquisition occurred on day 63 following the initial vaccine or placebo injection. Specimen: peripheral blood, collected in a trial of Ad26.COV2.S vaccine versus placebo. The origin of the receptors is a person between 18 and 60 years old who received the Ad26.COV2.S COVID-19 vaccine or a placebo.

The J gene is TRBJ1-5, the V gene TRBV27; 7 nucleotides align to TRBD1. Trimming removed 7 bases from V and 3 bases from J; junction bases left unmatched: 9. CDR1 is MNHEY, CDR2 SMNVEV, per germline (reference sequence). This CDR3 has 15 residues. The CDR3 coding sequence is TGTGCCAGCAAACTGACAGGGACGACCAATCAGCCCCAGCATTTT. Its protein product is CASKLTGTTNQPQHF.

The gene calls are TRBV5-6 and TRBJ2-7, with 7 bases fitting TRBD1. The length of the CDR3 is 16 residues. Trimming removed 5 bases from V and 3 bases from J; junction bases left unmatched: 14. Germline CDR1 and CDR2: SGHDT and YYEEEE. In DNA, the CDR3 is TGTGCCAGCAGTCTACTCCCTGGGACAGTGGACTACGAGCAGTACTTC. Its translation: CASSLLPGTVDYEQYF.

This clone was counted once. The J gene is TRBJ2-6, the V gene TRBV7-2, with D perhaps matching TRBD1 (5 bases). Germline V gene sequence: CDR1 SGHTA, CDR2 FQGNSA. V lost 7 bases and J lost 0, with 13 bases in between. The CDR3 spans 16 residues. CDR3 protein: CASTRSRVSGANVLTF. CDR3 coding DNA: TGTGCCAGCACCCGGTCCAGGGTCTCTGGGGCCAACGTCCTGACTTTC.

This clone showed up just a few times. The chain uses TRBV11-2 and TRBJ1-4; weak D call: TRBD1 (5 bases). This CDR3 region has 15 residues. CDR1 is SGHAT and CDR2 is FQNNGV in the germline V gene. V was shortened by 1 base and J by 7 bases, with 13 bases between the two germline ends. The chain's CDR3 is CASSLGYGAGEKLFF. The CDR3 coding sequence is TGTGCCAGCAGCTTAGGGTACGGGGCCGGTGAAAAACTGTTTTTT.

This clone came up once. The genes are TRBV7-9 and TRBJ2-3; 7 bases fit TRBD1. Germline-derived CDR1 and CDR2 are SEHNR and FQNEAQ (reference sequence). The CDR3 extends over 15 amino acids. V shed 1 base and J 4 bases; nucleotides not matched to a gene: 5. CDR3 residues: CASSLGGRGSDTQYF. The CDR3 region has the DNA TGTGCCAGCAGCTTAGGCGGCAGGGGGTCAGATACGCAGTATTTT.

The V and J genes are TRBV24-1 and TRBJ2-5; possible D gene TRBD1, 6 bases. The V gene lost 6 bases and the J gene lost 2 bases, with 21 bases spanning the gap. CDR3 length: 17 amino acids. The germline V gene encodes CDR1 KGHDR and CDR2 SFDVKD. CDR3 residues: CATSPGARGSEQETQYF. The CDR3 DNA follows: TGTGCCACCAGTCCCGGAGCCAGGGGTTCTGAGCAAGAGACCCAGTACTTC.

V is TRBV15 and J is TRBJ2-7; 8 bases align to TRBD1. The V gene end was trimmed by 1 base and the J gene end by 6 bases; junction bases not matched to a gene: 8. This CDR3 has 15 residues. Looked up from germline, CDR1 is LNHNV and CDR2 is YYDKDF (reference sequence). The CDR3 coding sequence is TGTGCCACCAGCAGAGCCCCACCAGGGGGCAGCGAGCAGTACTTC. Protein sequence: CATSRAPPGGSEQYF.

V gene TRBV10-1 combines with J gene TRBJ2-1, with TRBD2 matching over 8 bases. From germline, CDR1 is WNHNN and CDR2 SYGVQD (reference sequence). V dropped 2 bases and J dropped 10; count of bases not matched to a gene: 16. There are 17 residues in the CDR3. For the CDR3, the DNA is TGCGCCAGCAGTGAGGGACGGACGGGGGGGCCGAAGAAAGAGCAGTTCTTC. This translates into CASSEGRTGGPKKEQFF.

The chain employs TRBV19 and TRBJ2-7; 7 nucleotides line up with TRBD1. Unmatched junction bases numbered 4, after V lost 4 bases and J lost 1 base. Germline V CDR1 and CDR2: LNHDA, SQIVND (reference sequence). The CDR3 is made up of 14 amino acids. This CDR3 is CASSTSQGSYEQYF. DNA for the CDR3: TGTGCCAGTAGTACTTCACAGGGGTCCTACGAGCAGTACTTC.

V and J are TRBV5-1 and TRBJ1-1; D gene uncertain. This CDR3 is 15 amino acids long. V was trimmed by 1 base and J by 1 base, leaving 11 bases between them. Germline values: CDR1 SGHRS, CDR2 YFSETQ. The CDR3 loop is CASSLQPGPNTEAFF. The CDR3 coding sequence is TGCGCCAGCAGCTTGCAACCAGGCCCGAACACTGAAGCTTTCTTT.

The chain carries TRBV7-9 and TRBJ1-1, with no clear D. In germline, CDR1 is SEHNR, CDR2 FQNEAQ (reference sequence). V gave up 1 base and J gave up 5 bases, with 8 bases separating them. This CDR3 has 13 residues. The CDR3 reads CASSLEVGTEAFF. As DNA, the CDR3 is TGTGCCAGCAGCTTAGAGGTGGGGACTGAAGCTTTCTTT.

In regard to this clone: The same CDR3 can be traced to other DNA sequences in this sample. Written as DNA, the CDR3 is TGTGCCAGCAGCTTTGGGGGGACTGAAGCTTTCTTT. Protein product: CASSFGGTEAFF. The chain has TRBV5-6 and TRBJ1-1; tentatively, D is TRBD1 (5 bases). Trimming took 2 bases from V and 5 from J, leaving 7 bases between them. The CDR3 consists of 12 residues. CDR1 is SGHDT and CDR2 is YYEEEE in the germline V gene. Full variable domain (remainder filled in from reference TRBV5-6 and TRBJ1-1): DAGVTQSPTHLIKTRGQQVTLRCSPKSGHDTVSWYQQALGQGPQFIFQYYEEEERQRGNFPDRFSGHQFPNYSSELNVNALLLGDSALYLCASSFGGTEAFFGQGTRLTVV.

The V and J genes are TRBV6-6 and TRBJ1-4, with 10 positions matching TRBD1. Trimming at V came to 0 bases and at J to 9 bases, leaving 7 bases not matched to a gene. Germline CDR1 and CDR2: MNHNY and SVGAGI (reference sequence). The CDR3 loop spans 16 amino acids. CDR3 sequence: CASSYSGDRGWKKLFF. The DNA of the CDR3 is TGTGCCAGCAGTTACTCGGGGGACAGGGGTTGGAAAAAACTGTTTTTT.

This clone was counted only a few times. The chain uses TRBV3-1 (or the pseudogene TRBV3-2) and TRBJ2-7; no clear D. The ends were cut back, 5 bases at V and 1 base at J, with 15 bases in the middle. Looked up from germline, CDR1 is LGHDT and CDR2 is YNNKEL (reference sequence). The CDR3 is made up of 15 amino acids. In DNA, the CDR3 is TGTGCCAGCAGCTTAGGTTGTATCCATTCCTACGAGCAGTACTTC. Translated, it gives CASSLGCIHSYEQYF.

The rearrangement joins TRBV6-5 to TRBJ1-2; the D is unclear. Trimming pared 4 bases from V and 6 bases from J, leaving 15 bases between. The V gene's germline CDR1 is MNHEY and CDR2 SVGAGI. This CDR3 has 14 residues. The CDR3 here is CASSLGNSGHGYTF. The CDR3 DNA sequence: TGTGCCAGCAGTTTGGGGAACTCCGGTCATGGCTACACCTTC.

The CDR3 coding sequence is TGTGCCAGCAGACCCCGGTTAATTAATTCACCCCTCCACTTT. It is translated as CASRPRLINSPLHF. V is TRBV7-2 and J is TRBJ1-6; D ambiguous. Trimming took 6 bases from V and 6 from J, leaving 12 bases between them. Per germline, CDR1 SGHTA and CDR2 FQGNSA. This CDR3 is built from 14 residues.

This sequence joins TRBV6-2 or TRBV6-3 and TRBJ1-1, with D possibly TRBD1 on 5 matching bases. V was pared by 2 bases and J by 3 bases, with 22 bases between. Germline V CDR1 and CDR2: MNHEY, SVGEGT. This CDR3 is built from 18 residues. CDR3 sequence: CASSYPWGVLVKHTEAFF. CDR3 nucleotides: TGTGCCAGCAGTTACCCTTGGGGGGTACTCGTTAAACACACTGAAGCTTTCTTT.

V gene TRBV18 combines with J gene TRBJ2-2; 7 bases align to TRBD1. There are 16 residues in the CDR3. CDR1 is KGHSH, CDR2 LQKENI, per germline. V trimming: 1 base; J trimming: 4 bases; junction bases outside the gene matches: 6. In DNA, the CDR3 is TGTGCCAGCTCACCACGGGGACAGTCGGGCACCGGGGAGCTGTTTTTT. As protein: CASSPRGQSGTGELFF.

The chain is built from TRBV27 and TRBJ1-2; D is possibly TRBD1 (6 bases). This CDR3 is built from 15 residues. The germline gives CDR1 MNHEY, CDR2 SMNVEV (reference sequence). V was cut by 4 bases and J by 2 bases, with 14 bases left in between. CDR3 in amino acids: CASSSPGAKNYGYTF. CDR3 sequence (DNA): TGTGCCAGCAGTTCCCCGGGGGCGAAGAACTATGGCTACACCTTC.

The rearrangement joins TRBV2 to TRBJ1-1; possibly TRBD1 for D (5 bases). Germline-derived CDR1 and CDR2 are SNHLY and FYNNEI. V was cut by 4 bases and J by 0 bases, with 18 bases left in between. There are 17 residues in the CDR3. The CDR3 DNA reads TGTGCCAGCAGTGTAGTTGGAGAACAGGCAATGAACACTGAAGCTTTCTTT. Its translation: CASSVVGEQAMNTEAFF.

The rearrangement joins TRBV10-3 to TRBJ1-2; D remains ambiguous. Germline assignment: CDR1 ENHRY and CDR2 SYGVKD. The length of the CDR3 is 12 residues. The ends were cut back, 0 bases at V and 5 bases at J, with 4 bases in the middle. CDR3 DNA: TGTGCCATCAGTGAGTCGAGGTATGGCTACACCTTC. This sequence encodes CAISESRYGYTF.

This clone has only a few counts. The rearrangement joins TRBV12-5 to TRBJ2-2, with 7 positions matching TRBD2. The germline V gene has CDR1 LGHNT and CDR2 FRNRAP. This CDR3 is 16 amino acids long. With 5 bases clipped from V and 0 bases from J, the junction kept 6 bases outside the gene matches. The CDR3, as DNA: TGTGCTAGTGGTCTAAAGCGGGGCACGAACACCGGGGAGCTGTTTTTT. Its protein product is CASGLKRGTNTGELFF.

On this clone: The junction shows a germline mismatch at one end, possibly a read error. The chain joins TRBV4-1 to TRBJ2-7; possible D gene TRBD2, 6 bases. The CDR3 loop spans 16 amino acids. CDR1 is MGHRA, CDR2 YSYEKL, per germline. CDR3 DNA sequence: TGCGCCAGCAGCCACCGAGCGGGTAGCCGCTCCAACGAGCAGTACTTC. Encoded protein: CASSHRAGSRSNEQYF.

CDR3 residues: CASSLEGTRVYEQYF. CDR3 sequence (DNA): TGTGCCAGCAGCTTAGAAGGGACTAGAGTTTACGAGCAGTACTTC. The rearrangement uses TRBV11-2 and TRBJ2-7; TRBD2 matches at 8 bases. V dropped 0 bases and J dropped 4; count of bases not matched to a gene: 5. CDR3 length: 15 amino acids. The germline CDR1 and CDR2 sequences are SGHAT and FQNNGV.

This clone was counted a single time. The chain employs TRBV7-9 and TRBJ2-5; D unresolved. Germline-derived CDR1 and CDR2 are SEHNR and FQNEAQ (reference sequence). This CDR3 has 15 residues. V lost 2 bases and J 1 base, leaving 11 bases between the germline ends. The CDR3 DNA follows: TGTGCCAGCAGCTTAATACAGCCACTCCAAGAGACCCAGTACTTC. This encodes CASSLIQPLQETQYF. Full variable domain (rest looked up from reference TRBV7-9 and TRBJ2-5): DTGVSQNPRHKITKRGQNVTFRCDPISEHNRLYWYRQTLGQGPEFLTYFQNEAQLEKSRLLSDRFSAERPKGSFSTLEIQRTEQGDSAMYLCASSLIQPLQETQYFGPGTRLLVL.